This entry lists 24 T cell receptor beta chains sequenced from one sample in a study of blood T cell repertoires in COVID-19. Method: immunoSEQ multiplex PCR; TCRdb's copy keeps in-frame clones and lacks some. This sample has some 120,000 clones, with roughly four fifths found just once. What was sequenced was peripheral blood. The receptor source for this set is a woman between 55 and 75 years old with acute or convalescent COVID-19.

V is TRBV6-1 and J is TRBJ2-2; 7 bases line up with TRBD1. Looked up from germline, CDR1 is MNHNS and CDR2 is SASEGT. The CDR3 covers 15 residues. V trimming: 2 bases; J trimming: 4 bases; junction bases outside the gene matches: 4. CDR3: CASSERQGRTGELFF. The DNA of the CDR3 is TGTGCCAGCAGTGAAAGACAGGGACGCACCGGGGAGCTGTTTTTT.

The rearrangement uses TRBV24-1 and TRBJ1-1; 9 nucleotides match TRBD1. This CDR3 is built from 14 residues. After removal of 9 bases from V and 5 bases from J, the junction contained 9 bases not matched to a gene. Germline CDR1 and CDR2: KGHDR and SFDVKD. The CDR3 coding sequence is TGTGCCACCCGACAGGGGGAACAAAGGACTGAAGCTTTCTTT. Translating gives CATRQGEQRTEAFF.

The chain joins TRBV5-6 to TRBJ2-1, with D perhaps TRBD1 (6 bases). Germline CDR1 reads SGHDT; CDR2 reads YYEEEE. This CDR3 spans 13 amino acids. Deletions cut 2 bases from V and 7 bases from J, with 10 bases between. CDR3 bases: TGTGCCAGCAGCTTCAAGGACAGTAATGAGCAGTTCTTC. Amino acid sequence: CASSFKDSNEQFF.

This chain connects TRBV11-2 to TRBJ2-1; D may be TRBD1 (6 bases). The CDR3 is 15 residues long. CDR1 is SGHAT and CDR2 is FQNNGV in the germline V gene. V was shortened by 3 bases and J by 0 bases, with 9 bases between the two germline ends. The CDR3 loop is CASSLRQDSYNEQFF. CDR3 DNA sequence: TGTGCCAGCAGCTTGAGACAGGACTCCTACAATGAGCAGTTCTTC. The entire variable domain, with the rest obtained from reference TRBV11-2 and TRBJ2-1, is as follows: EAGVAQSPRYKIIEKRQSVAFWCNPISGHATLYWYQQILGQGPKLLIQFQNNGVVDDSQLPKDRFSAERLKGVDSTLKIQPAKLEDSAVYLCASSLRQDSYNEQFFGPGTRLTVL.

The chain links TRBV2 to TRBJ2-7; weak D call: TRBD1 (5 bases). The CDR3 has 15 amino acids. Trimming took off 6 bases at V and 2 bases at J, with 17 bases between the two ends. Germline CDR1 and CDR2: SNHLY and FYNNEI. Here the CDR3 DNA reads TGTGCCAGCAGGGCTTGGGGCGCAGTCACCTACGAGCAGTACTTC. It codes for CASRAWGAVTYEQYF.

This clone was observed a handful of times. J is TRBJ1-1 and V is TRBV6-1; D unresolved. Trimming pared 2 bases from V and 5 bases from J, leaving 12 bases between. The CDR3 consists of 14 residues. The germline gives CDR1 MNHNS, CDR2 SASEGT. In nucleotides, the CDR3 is TGTGCCAGCAGTGAAAAAGTGGAGGGTACTGAAGCTTTCTTT. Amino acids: CASSEKVEGTEAFF.

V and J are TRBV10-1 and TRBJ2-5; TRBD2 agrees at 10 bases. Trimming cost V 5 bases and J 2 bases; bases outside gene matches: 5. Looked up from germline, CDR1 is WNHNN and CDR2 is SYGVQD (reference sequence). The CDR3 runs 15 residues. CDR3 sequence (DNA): TGCGCCAGCAGTTGGGCTAGCGGGGGACAAGAGACCCAGTACTTC. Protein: CASSWASGGQETQYF.

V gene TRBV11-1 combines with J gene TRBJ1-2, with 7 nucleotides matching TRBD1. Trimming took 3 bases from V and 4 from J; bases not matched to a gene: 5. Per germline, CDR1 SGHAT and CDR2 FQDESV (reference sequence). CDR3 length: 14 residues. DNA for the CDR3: TGTGCCAGCAGCTTCTCCGGACAGGCCTATGGCTACACCTTC. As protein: CASSFSGQAYGYTF.

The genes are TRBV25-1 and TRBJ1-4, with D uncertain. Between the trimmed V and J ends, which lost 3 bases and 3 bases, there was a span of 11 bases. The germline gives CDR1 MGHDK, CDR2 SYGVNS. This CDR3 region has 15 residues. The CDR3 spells CASSEAGGANEKLFF. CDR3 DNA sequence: TGTGCCAGCAGTGAGGCGGGCGGAGCTAATGAAAAACTGTTTTTT.

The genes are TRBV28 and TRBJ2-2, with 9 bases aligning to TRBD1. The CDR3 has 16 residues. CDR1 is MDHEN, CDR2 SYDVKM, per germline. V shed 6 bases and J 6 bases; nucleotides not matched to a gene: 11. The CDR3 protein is CASSSWGTGKAGELFF. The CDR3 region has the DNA TGTGCCAGCAGCTCTTGGGGGACAGGGAAAGCCGGGGAGCTGTTTTTT.

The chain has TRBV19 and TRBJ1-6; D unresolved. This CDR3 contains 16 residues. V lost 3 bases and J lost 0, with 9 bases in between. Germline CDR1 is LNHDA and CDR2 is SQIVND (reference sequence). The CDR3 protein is CASSINWSSYNSPLHF. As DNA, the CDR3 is TGTGCCAGTAGTATTAATTGGAGCTCCTATAATTCACCCCTCCACTTT. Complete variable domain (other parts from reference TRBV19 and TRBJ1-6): DGGITQSPKYLFRKEGQNVTLSCEQNLNHDAMYWYRQDPGQGLRLIYYSQIVNDFQKGDIAEGYSVSREKKESFPLTVTSAQKNPTAFYLCASSINWSSYNSPLHFGNGTRLTVT.

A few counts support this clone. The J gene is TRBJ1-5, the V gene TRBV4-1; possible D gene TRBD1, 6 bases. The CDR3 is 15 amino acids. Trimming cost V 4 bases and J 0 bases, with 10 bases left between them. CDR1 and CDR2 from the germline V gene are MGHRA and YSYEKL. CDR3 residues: CASSRNRDSNQPQHF. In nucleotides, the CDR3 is TGCGCCAGCAGCCGAAACAGGGATAGCAATCAGCCCCAGCATTTT.

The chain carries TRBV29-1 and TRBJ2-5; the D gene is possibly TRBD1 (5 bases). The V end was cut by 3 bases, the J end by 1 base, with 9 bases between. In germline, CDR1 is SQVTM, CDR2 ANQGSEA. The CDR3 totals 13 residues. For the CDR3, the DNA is TGCAGCGTTGATCTGCAGGGCCAAGAGACCCAGTACTTC. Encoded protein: CSVDLQGQETQYF.

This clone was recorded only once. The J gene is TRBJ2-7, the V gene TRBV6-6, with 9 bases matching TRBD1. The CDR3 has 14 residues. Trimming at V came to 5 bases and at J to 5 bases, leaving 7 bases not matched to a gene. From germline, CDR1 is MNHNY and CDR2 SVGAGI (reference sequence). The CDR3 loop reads CASSQRQGGHEQYV. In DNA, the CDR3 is TGTGCCAGCAGTCAACGACAGGGGGGCCACGAGCAGTACGTC.

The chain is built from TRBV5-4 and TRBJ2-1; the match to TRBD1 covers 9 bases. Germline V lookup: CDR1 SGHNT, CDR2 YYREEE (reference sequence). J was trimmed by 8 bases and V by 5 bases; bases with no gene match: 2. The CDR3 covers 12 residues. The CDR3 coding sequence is TGTGCCAGCAGAACAGGGGGCGATGAGCAGTTCTTC. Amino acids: CASRTGGDEQFF. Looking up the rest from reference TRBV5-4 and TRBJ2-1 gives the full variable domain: ETGVTQSPTHLIKTRGQQVTLRCSSQSGHNTVSWYQQALGQGPQFIFQYYREEENGRGNFPPRFSGLQFPNYSSELNVNALELDDSALYLCASRTGGDEQFFGPGTRLTVL.

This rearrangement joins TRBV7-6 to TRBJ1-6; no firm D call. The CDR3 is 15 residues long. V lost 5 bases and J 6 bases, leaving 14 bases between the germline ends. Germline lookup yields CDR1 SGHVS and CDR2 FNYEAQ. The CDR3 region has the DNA TGTGCCAGCAGCACCCTGGGAGGATCTAATTCACCCCTCCACTTT. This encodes CASSTLGGSNSPLHF. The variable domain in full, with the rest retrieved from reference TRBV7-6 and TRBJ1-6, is GAGVSQSPRYKVTKRGQDVALRCDPISGHVSLYWYRQALGQGPEFLTYFNYEAQQDKSGLPNDRFSAERPEGSISTLTIQRTEQRDSAMYRCASSTLGGSNSPLHFGNGTRLTVT.

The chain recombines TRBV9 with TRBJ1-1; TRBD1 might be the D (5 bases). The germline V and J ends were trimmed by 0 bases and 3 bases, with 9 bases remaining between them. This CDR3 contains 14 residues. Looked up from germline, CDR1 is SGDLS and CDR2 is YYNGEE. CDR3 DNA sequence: TGTGCCAGCAGCGTAGAGGAAGGGGACACTGAAGCTTTCTTT. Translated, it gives CASSVEEGDTEAFF.

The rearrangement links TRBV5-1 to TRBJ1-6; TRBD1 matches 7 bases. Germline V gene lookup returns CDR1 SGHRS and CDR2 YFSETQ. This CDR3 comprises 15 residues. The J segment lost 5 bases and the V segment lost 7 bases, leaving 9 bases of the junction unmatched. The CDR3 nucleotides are TGCGCCAGCCGCCCACCAGACAGGGATAATTCACCCCTCCACTTT. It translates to CASRPPDRDNSPLHF. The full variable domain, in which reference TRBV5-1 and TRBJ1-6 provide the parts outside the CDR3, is KAGVTQTPRYLIKTRGQQVTLSCSPISGHRSVSWYQQTPGQGLQFLFEYFSETQRNKGNFPGRFSGRQFSNSRSEMNVSTLELGDSALYLCASRPPDRDNSPLHFGNGTRLTVT.

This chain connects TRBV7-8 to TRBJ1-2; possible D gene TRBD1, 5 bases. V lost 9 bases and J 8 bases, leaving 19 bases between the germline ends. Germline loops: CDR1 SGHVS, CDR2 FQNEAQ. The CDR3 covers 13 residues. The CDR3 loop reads CASGGGTDAGYTF. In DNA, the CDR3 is TGTGCCAGTGGGGGAGGGACCGACGCAGGCTACACCTTC.

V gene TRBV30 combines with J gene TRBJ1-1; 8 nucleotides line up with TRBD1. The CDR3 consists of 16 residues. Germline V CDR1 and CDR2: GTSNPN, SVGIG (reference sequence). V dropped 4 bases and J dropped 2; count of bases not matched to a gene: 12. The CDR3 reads CAWITLPGQGNTEAFF. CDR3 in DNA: TGTGCCTGGATCACCTTACCTGGACAGGGCAACACTGAAGCTTTCTTT.

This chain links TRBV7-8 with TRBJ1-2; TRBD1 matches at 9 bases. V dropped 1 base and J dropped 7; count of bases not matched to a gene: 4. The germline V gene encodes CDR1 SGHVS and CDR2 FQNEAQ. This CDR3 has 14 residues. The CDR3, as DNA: TGTGCCAGCAGCTTAGGGGACAGGGTTCGTGGCTACACCTTC. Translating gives CASSLGDRVRGYTF. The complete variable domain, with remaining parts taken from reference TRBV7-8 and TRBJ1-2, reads GAGVSQSPRYKVAKRGQDVALRCDPISGHVSLFWYQQALGQGPEFLTYFQNEAQLDKSGLPSDRFFAERPEGSVSTLKIQRTQQEDSAVYLCASSLGDRVRGYTFGSGTRLTVV.

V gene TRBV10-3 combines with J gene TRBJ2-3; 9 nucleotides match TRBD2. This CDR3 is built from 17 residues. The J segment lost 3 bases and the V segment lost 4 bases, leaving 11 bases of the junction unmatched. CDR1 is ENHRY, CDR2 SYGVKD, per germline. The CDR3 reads CAISGAGGTGGTDTQYF. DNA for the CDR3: TGTGCCATCAGTGGAGCGGGGGGCACTGGTGGGACAGATACGCAGTATTTT.

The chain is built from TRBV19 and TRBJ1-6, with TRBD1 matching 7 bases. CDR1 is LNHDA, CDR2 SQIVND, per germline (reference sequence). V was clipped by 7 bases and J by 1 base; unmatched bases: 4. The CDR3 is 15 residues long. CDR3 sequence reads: CASKDRASYNSPLHF. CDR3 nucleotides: TGTGCCAGTAAAGACAGGGCTTCCTATAATTCACCCCTCCACTTT.

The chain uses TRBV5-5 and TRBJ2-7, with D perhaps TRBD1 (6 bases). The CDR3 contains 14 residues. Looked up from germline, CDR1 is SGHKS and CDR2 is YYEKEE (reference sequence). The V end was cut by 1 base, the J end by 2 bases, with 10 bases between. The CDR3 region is CASSLRQAAYEQYF. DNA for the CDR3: TGTGCCAGCAGCTTGAGACAGGCGGCCTACGAGCAGTACTTC.